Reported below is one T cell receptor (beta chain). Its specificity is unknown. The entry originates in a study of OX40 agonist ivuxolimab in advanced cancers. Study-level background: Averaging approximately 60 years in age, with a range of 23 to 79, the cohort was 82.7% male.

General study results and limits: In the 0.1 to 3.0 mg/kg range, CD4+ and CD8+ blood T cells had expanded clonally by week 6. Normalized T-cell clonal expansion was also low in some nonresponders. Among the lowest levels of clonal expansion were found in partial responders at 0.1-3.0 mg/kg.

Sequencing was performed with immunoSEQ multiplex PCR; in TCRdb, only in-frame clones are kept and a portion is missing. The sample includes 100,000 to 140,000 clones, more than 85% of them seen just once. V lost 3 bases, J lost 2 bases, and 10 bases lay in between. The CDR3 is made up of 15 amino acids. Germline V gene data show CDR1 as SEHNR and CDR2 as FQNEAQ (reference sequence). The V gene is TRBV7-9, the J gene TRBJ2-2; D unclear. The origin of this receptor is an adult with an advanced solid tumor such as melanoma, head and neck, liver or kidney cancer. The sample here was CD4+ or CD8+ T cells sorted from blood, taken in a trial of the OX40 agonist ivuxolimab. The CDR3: CASSFWSANTGELFF. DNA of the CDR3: TGTGCCAGCAGCTTTTGGTCAGCAAACACCGGGGAGCTGTTTTTT.